A selection of T cell receptor beta chains follows, all from one sample in a study of shared clonotypes between healthy human individuals. The protocol was immunoSEQ multiplex PCR, while the TCRdb copy is restricted to in-frame clones and leaves out a portion. This table holds about 2 million clones, roughly 94% found once. The sequenced sample was naive CD8+ T cells sorted from blood. The receptors shown here come from a young man in good health. CDR3s include the opening cysteine and the closing phenylalanine or tryptophan. D genes are given only for firm matches.

V,D,J,CDR3
TRBV7-9,NA,TRBJ2-7,CASSFQGLSEQYF
TRBV4-1,TRBD1,TRBJ2-5,CASSKGQRLEETQYF
TRBV5-8,NA,TRBJ1-5,CASSLGGKPQHF
TRBV5-1,TRBD2,TRBJ2-1,CASSLALAGGPYEQFF
TRBV10-3,TRBD1,TRBJ1-5,CATMTGESNQPQHF
TRBV6-1,NA,TRBJ2-1,CASSEGLSPYEQFF
TRBV11-2,TRBD2,TRBJ2-7,CASSVAGGGYEQYF
TRBV6-1,NA,TRBJ2-7,CASTDTRDKGYEQYF
TRBV9,NA,TRBJ2-7,CASSVGGSNYEQYF
TRBV30,TRBD1,TRBJ1-6,CAWSVDRGQSPLHF
TRBV2,TRBD2,TRBJ2-3,CASSEAASGPDTQYF
TRBV4-3,NA,TRBJ2-5,CASSQSPTWLGETQYF
TRBV10-3,NA,TRBJ1-6,CAISIERDNSPLHF
TRBV7-2,NA,TRBJ2-2,CASSPWTAVGTGELFF
TRBV19,NA,TRBJ1-3,CASDRPSGNTIYF
TRBV7-9,TRBD2,TRBJ2-7,CASSAAQSGGSYEQYF
TRBV5-8,TRBD2,TRBJ2-7,CASSLLDPGFRGAYEQYF
TRBV9,NA,TRBJ1-2,CASSVGLLNYGYTF
TRBV6-4,NA,TRBJ2-1,CASTPTGVSSYNEQFF
TRBV6-8,NA,TRBJ1-5,CASSPTEPVYNQPQHF
TRBV4-1,TRBD1,TRBJ1-4,CASSPVGGQHEKLFF
TRBV5-4,NA,TRBJ2-7,CASSLVGGDYEQYF
TRBV4-2,NA,TRBJ2-7,CASSPQLGTYEQYF
TRBV9,NA,TRBJ2-2,CASSVAGLGGELFF
TRBV11-2,NA,TRBJ1-1,CASSSPGRANTEAFF
TRBV5-1,TRBD1,TRBJ2-3,CASSGDSASADTQYF
TRBV13,TRBD2,TRBJ2-4,CASSLGVSGSGNIQYF
TRBV27,NA,TRBJ1-1,CASSLQTMNTEAFF
TRBV6-5,TRBD1,TRBJ2-2,CASSSGQIDTGELFF
TRBV6-5,NA,TRBJ1-6,CASSQSDGNSPLHF
TRBV6-6,TRBD1,TRBJ1-2,CASSQWTGNDYGYTF
TRBV5-1,NA,TRBJ2-7,CASSLSGLGEQYF
TRBV7-9,NA,TRBJ1-1,CATGDGPEAFF
TRBV5-1,TRBD2,TRBJ2-1,CASSWTSADYNEQFF
TRBV5-6,NA,TRBJ2-2,CASSLGMDKNTGELFF
TRBV7-8,TRBD1,TRBJ2-3,CASSLEGTGDYLSTDTQYF
TRBV4-3,NA,TRBJ2-1,CASSQERTGYYNEQFF
TRBV6-5,NA,TRBJ2-2,CASSYSPGGSGELFF
TRBV19,NA,TRBJ2-7,CASSITGSVDEQYF
TRBV5-6,TRBD1,TRBJ1-1,CASSLGQGGTEAFF
TRBV27,NA,TRBJ2-7,CASAQRAETYEQYF
TRBV5-6,NA,TRBJ1-2,CASSLGRGLDRYTF
TRBV2,NA,TRBJ2-1,CASSGTLNYNEQFF
TRBV27,NA,TRBJ2-7,CASSTRTESYEQYF
TRBV11-3,NA,TRBJ2-5,CASSLDRETQYF
TRBV6-5,NA,TRBJ2-1,CASSFTGDNEQFF
TRBV29-1,TRBD1,TRBJ2-3,CSVAPQGKDTQYF
TRBV15,TRBD2,TRBJ2-7,CATSREEVGVTSGSPYEQYF
TRBV11-2,NA,TRBJ1-1,CASRYLGGNTEAFF
TRBV4-2,NA,TRBJ2-4,CASSQLVGDKNIQYF
TRBV4-3,NA,TRBJ1-6,CASSQDHSPPGAPLHF
TRBV19,NA,TRBJ2-6,CASWARPHSGANVLTF
TRBV5-1,NA,TRBJ2-7,CASSLGAGLEQYF
TRBV7-2,NA,TRBJ1-1,CASSCTGNTEAFF
TRBV5-4,TRBD2,TRBJ2-3,CASSPLAGGDTQYF
TRBV30,TRBD1,TRBJ1-2,CAWSTGVGIYGYTF
TRBV27,NA,TRBJ2-7,CASRPNGAAADEQYF
TRBV7-6,NA,TRBJ2-1,CASSLSGADNEQFF
TRBV5-4,NA,TRBJ2-7,CASSLEGDYEQYF